This TCR beta chain comes out of a study of blood T cell repertoires in COVID-19. Repertoires were generated with immunoSEQ multiplex PCR, while TCRdb's copy carries only in-frame clones and drops some. In the table there are about 64,000 clones, roughly 85% of which are singletons. J gave up 6 bases and V 0 bases, and 6 bases lay outside the gene matches. CDR1 is MNHNS and CDR2 is SASEGT in the germline V gene. CDR3 size: 15 residues. The TCR sequence derives from a woman aged 60-75 years with COVID-19, enrolled during active disease. V is TRBV6-1 and J is TRBJ2-3, with 7 bases that match TRBD1. Sequencing was done on a sample of peripheral blood. DNA of the CDR3: TGTGCCAGCAGTGAAGCTCGAGGGGGCCCGGATACGCAGTATTTT. This sequence encodes CASSEARGGPDTQYF.